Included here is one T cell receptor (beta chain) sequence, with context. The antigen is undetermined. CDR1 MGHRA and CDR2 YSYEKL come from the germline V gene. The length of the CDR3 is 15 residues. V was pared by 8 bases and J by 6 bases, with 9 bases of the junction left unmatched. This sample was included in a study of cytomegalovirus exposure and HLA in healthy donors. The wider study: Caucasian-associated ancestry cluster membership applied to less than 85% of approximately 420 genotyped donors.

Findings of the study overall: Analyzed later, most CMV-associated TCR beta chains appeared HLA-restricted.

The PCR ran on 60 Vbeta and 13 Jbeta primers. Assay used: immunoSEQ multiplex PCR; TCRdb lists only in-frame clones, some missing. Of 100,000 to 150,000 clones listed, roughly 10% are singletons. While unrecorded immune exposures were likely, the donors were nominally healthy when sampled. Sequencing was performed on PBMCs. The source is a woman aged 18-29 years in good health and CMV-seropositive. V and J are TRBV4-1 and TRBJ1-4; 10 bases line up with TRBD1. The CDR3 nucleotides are TGCGCCAGCGGGACTATCGGGACAGGGGATGAAAAACTGTTTTTT. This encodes CASGTIGTGDEKLFF.